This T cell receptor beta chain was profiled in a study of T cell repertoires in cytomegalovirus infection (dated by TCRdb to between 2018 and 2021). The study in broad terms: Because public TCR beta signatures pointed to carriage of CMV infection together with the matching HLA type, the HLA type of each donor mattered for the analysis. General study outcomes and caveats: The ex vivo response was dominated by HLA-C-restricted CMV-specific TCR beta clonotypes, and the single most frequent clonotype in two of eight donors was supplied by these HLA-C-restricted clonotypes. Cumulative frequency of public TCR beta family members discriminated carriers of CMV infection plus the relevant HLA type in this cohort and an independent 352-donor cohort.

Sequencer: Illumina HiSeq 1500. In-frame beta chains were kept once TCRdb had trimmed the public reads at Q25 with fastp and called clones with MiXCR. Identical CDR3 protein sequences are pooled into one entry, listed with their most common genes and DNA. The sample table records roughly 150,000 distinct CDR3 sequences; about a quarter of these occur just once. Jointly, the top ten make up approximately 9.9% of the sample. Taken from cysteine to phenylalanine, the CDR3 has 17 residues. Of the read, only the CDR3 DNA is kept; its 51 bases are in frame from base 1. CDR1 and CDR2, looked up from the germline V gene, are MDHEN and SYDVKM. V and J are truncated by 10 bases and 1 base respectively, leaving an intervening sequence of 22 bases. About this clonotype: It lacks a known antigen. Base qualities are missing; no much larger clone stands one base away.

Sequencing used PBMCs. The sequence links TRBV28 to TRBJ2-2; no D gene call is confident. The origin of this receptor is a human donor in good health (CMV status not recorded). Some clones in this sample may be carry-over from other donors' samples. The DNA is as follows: TGTGCCACCGAACAGCCGGTCTGGTTAATGAACACCGGGGAGCTGTTTTTT. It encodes CATEQPVWLMNTGELFF.